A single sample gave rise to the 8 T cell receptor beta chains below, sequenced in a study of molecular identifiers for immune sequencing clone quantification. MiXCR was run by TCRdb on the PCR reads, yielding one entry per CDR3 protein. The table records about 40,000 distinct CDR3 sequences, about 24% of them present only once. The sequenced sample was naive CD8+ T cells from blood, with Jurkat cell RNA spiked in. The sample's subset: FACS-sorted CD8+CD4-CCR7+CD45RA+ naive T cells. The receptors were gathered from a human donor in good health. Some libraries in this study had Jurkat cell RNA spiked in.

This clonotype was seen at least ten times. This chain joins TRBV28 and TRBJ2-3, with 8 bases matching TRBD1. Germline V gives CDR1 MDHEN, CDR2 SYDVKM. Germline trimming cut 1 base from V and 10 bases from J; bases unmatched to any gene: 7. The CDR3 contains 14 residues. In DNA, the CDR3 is TGTGCCAGCAGTTTATCCCGGACAGGGCTGGCGCAGTATTTT. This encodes CASSLSRTGLAQYF.

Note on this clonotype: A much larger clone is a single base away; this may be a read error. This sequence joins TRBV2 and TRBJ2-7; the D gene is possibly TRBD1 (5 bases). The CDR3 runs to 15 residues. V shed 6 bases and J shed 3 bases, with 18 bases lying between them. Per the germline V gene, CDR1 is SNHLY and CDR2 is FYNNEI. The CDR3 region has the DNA TGTGCCAGCAGCGGCTCTCCGAAGGGGATCTACGAGCAGTACTTC. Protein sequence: CASSGSPKGIYEQYF.

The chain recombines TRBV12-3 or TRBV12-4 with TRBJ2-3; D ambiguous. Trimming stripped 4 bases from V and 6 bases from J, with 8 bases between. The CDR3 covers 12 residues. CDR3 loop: CASSYQRDTQYF. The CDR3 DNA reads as TGTGCCAGCAGTTACCAGAGGGATACGCAGTATTTT.

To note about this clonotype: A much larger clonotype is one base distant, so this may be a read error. In DNA form, the CDR3 reads TGTGCCAGCCGCACTTATAGCACAGATACGCAGTATTTT. It codes for CASRTYSTDTQYF. The chain couples TRBV27 to TRBJ2-3; no reliable D call. V lost 8 bases to trimming and J lost 0 bases, with 9 bases between them. Germline CDR1 reads MNHEY; CDR2 reads SMNVEV (reference sequence). CDR3 length: 13 amino acids.

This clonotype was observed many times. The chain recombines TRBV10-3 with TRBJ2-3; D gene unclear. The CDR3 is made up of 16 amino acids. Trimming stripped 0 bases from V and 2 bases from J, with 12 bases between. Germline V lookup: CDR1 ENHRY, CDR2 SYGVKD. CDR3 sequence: CAISESELQYTDTQYF. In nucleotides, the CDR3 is TGTGCCATCAGTGAGTCGGAGTTGCAGTACACAGATACGCAGTATTTT.

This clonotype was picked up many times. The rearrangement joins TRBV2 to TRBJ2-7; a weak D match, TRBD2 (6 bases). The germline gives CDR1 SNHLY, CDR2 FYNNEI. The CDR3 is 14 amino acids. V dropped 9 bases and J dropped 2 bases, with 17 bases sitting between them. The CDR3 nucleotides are TGTGCCAGAAGACAGACCGGGGGTCCCTACGAGCAGTACTTC. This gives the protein CARRQTGGPYEQYF. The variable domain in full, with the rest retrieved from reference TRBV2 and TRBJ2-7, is EPEVTQTPSHQVTQMGQEVILRCVPISNHLYFYWYRQILGQKVEFLVSFYNNEISEKSEIFDDQFSVERPDGSNFTLKIRSTKLEDSAMYFCARRQTGGPYEQYFGPGTRLTVT.

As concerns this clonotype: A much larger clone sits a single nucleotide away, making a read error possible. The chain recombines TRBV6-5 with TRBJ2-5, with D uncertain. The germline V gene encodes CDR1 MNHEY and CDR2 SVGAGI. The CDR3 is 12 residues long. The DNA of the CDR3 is TGTGCCAGCGGTTATGACCAAGAGACCCAGTACTTC. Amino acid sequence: CASGYDQETQYF.

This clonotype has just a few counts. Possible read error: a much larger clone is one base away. The CDR3 loop reads CSVEEQNTEALF. For the CDR3, the DNA is TGCAGCGTTGAAGAACAGAACACTGAAGCTCTCTTT. The rearrangement joins TRBV29-1 to TRBJ1-1; D not resolved. The CDR3 extends over 12 amino acids. Germline V gene sequence: CDR1 SQVTM, CDR2 ANQGSEA.